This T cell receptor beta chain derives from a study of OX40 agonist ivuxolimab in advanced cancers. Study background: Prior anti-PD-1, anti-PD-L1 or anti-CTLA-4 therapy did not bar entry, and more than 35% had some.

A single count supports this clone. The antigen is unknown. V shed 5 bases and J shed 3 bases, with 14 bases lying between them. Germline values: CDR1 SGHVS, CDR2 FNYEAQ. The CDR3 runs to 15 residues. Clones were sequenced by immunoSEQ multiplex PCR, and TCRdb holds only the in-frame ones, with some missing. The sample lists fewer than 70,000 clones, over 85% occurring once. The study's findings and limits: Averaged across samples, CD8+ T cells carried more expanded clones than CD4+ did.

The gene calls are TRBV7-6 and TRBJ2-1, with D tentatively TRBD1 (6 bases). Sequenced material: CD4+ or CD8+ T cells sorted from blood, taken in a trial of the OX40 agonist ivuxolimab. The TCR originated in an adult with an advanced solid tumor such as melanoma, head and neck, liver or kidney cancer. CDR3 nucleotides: TGTGCCAGCAGCGCCACAGGGTCTGTCTACAATGAGCAGTTCTTC. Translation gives CASSATGSVYNEQFF.